The clone carrying this T cell receptor beta chain was observed a single time. The antigen is not known. Here immunoSEQ multiplex PCR was the method, and the copy in TCRdb shows in-frame clones only, minus some. Of about 69,000 clones detected, roughly 81% appear once; the ten largest clones hold approximately 1.5%. ViraFEST expansion of antigen-specific CD4+ T cells with viral peptide pools preceded sequencing. Around day 10 of culture, CD4+ T cells were separated out. Vaccination of participants consisted of two doses of either the BNT162b2 or mRNA-1273 vaccine. Trimming removed 6 bases from V and 2 bases from J, with 13 bases in between. CDR3 length: 14 residues. Germline V CDR1 and CDR2: SGHTA, FQGNSA. This specimen comes from a study of vaccination effects on CD4 cells after COVID-19.

The gene calls are TRBV7-2 and TRBJ1-2; D may be TRBD1 (5 bases). The TCR was taken from a human donor who received a COVID-19 vaccine. The material was CD4+ T cells from PBMCs cultured with HCoV-229E spike peptides, obtained after COVID-19 vaccination. DNA for the CDR3: TGTGCCAGCAGTCGAGTACGGGGGAACTATGGCTACACCTTC. This gives the protein CASSRVRGNYGYTF.